These 9 T cell receptor beta chains share one sample of origin, sequenced in a study of blood T cell repertoires in COVID-19. Sequencing used immunoSEQ multiplex PCR; TCRdb keeps in-frame clones, though not all of them. The data show approximately 140,000 clones, 70% to 90% seen once. Sequenced material: PBMCs or T cells enriched from blood (not recorded which). Receptor source: a woman in her 30s with acute COVID-19.

The rearrangement joins TRBV28 to TRBJ1-5; D gene unclear. The germline CDR1 and CDR2 sequences are MDHEN and SYDVKM. V lost 3 bases, J lost 4 bases, and 10 bases lay in between. The CDR3 has 14 amino acids. CDR3 DNA: TGTGCCAGCAGTTTTCCGGCGGAAAATCAGCCCCAGCATTTT. This sequence encodes CASSFPAENQPQHF.

The rearrangement links TRBV5-1 to TRBJ2-5; no definite D call. This CDR3 is built from 15 residues. CDR1 and CDR2 from the germline V gene are SGHRS and YFSETQ. With 2 bases removed from V and 2 bases from J, the gap between germline ends came to 13 bases. The CDR3 reads CASSFRTYTQETQYF. CDR3 in DNA: TGCGCCAGCAGCTTCCGCACCTATACTCAAGAGACCCAGTACTTC.

This clone was seen once. This chain links TRBV6-2 or TRBV6-3 with TRBJ2-5; 7 bases are shared with TRBD1. CDR3 length: 16 residues. V was clipped by 5 bases and J by 3 bases; unmatched bases: 12. Germline CDR1 MNHEY, CDR2 SVGEGT. In nucleotides, the CDR3 is TGTGCCAGCAGTCGCGACAGGGTGGGGATCGAAGAGACCCAGTACTTC. Translating gives CASSRDRVGIEETQYF.

This chain connects TRBV5-1 to TRBJ1-1, with TRBD1 matching 7 bases. The CDR3 totals 14 residues. J lost 1 base, V lost 2 bases, and 2 bases had no gene match. The V gene's germline CDR1 is SGHRS and CDR2 YFSETQ. CDR3 nucleotide sequence: TGCGCCAGCAGCTTACAGGGGTCGAACACTGAAGCTTTCTTT. Translated, it gives CASSLQGSNTEAFF.

The CDR3 loop reads CASSPRVRGQGSDTQYF. Here the CDR3 DNA reads TGCGCCAGCAGCCCCCGAGTTAGGGGCCAGGGATCAGATACGCAGTATTTT. This rearrangement joins TRBV4-3 to TRBJ2-3; possible D gene TRBD1, 5 bases. The CDR3 consists of 17 residues. V shed 4 bases and J shed 4 bases, with 21 bases lying between them. The germline V gene has CDR1 LGHNA and CDR2 YSLEER.

In the case of this clone: This CDR3 is also generated by other DNA sequences in the sample. The J gene is TRBJ2-2, the V gene TRBV6-5, with a tentative D call TRBD1 (5 bases). Germline lookup yields CDR1 MNHEY and CDR2 SVGAGI. The germline V and J ends were trimmed by 2 bases and 1 base, with 8 bases remaining between them. This CDR3 contains 15 residues. The CDR3, as DNA: TGTGCCAGCAGTTACCGGCAGGGGAACACCGGGGAGCTGTTTTTT. Residues: CASSYRQGNTGELFF.

The rearrangement links TRBV19 to TRBJ1-1, with no clear D. The germline gives CDR1 LNHDA, CDR2 SQIVND (reference sequence). The CDR3 has 13 residues. Trimming took off 6 bases at V and 0 bases at J, with 8 bases between the two ends. CDR3 coding DNA: TGTGCCAGTAGCGGTGTAATGAACACTGAAGCTTTCTTT. Translation: CASSGVMNTEAFF.

The gene calls are TRBV27 and TRBJ2-7; D might be TRBD1 (6 bases). The CDR3 has 13 amino acids. V shed 6 bases and J shed 5 bases, with 14 bases lying between them. CDR1 and CDR2 from the germline V gene are MNHEY and SMNVEV (reference sequence). DNA for the CDR3: TGTGCCAGCAGACCACAGGGTACGGACGAGCAGTACTTC. Translating it yields CASRPQGTDEQYF.

V gene TRBV4-1 combines with J gene TRBJ1-2, with D unclear. Trimming left V 1 base short and J 2 bases short, with 8 bases between. The germline CDR1 and CDR2 sequences are MGHRA and YSYEKL. The CDR3 extends over 14 amino acids. The CDR3 bases are TGCGCCAGCAGCCAAGCCGGGAAAAACTATGGCTACACCTTC. It specifies CASSQAGKNYGYTF.